This T cell receptor beta chain was captured in a study of blood T cell repertoires in COVID-19. Study-level background: Collection of acute and convalescent COVID-19 samples took place in the United States, Italy and Spain. PBMCs, B-cell-depleted T cells, or T cells were the source of the cDNA or gDNA that made up the material.

In the source study's methods: Reference gene primer amplification gave estimated nucleated cell counts. Data came from immunoSEQ multiplex PCR; TCRdb stores just in-frame clones and leaves some out. The V and J calls and clone size come from that table; D and trimming were worked out from the DNA. The sample holds some 240,000 clones, approximately 84% seen once. Participant-given clinical history determined each cohort assignment. Germline-derived CDR1 and CDR2 are SQVTM and ANQGSEA. V gave up 7 bases and J gave up 3 bases; unmatched junction bases: 3. This CDR3 comprises 13 residues. The TCR comes from a woman in her forties or fifties who had been exposed to COVID-19. The chain combines TRBV29-1 with TRBJ2-2, with 9 bases matching TRBD2. The sample comprised PBMCs or T cells enriched from blood (not recorded which). CDR3 sequence: CSAGLAYTGELFF. In nucleotides, the CDR3 is TGCAGCGCCGGACTAGCGTACACCGGGGAGCTGTTTTTT.